A selection of T cell receptor beta chains follows, all from one sample in a study of blood T cell repertoires in COVID-19. The table came from immunoSEQ multiplex PCR; TCRdb's copy has only in-frame clones and leaves some out. The sample contains some 220,000 clones, around 80% of which appear only once. Sequencing was carried out using peripheral blood. These receptors were obtained from a human donor in a cohort sampled during active COVID-19. Each CDR3 is given with its conserved first and last residue. A D gene is named only where the DNA matches it firmly. Size is omitted from some rows. Given values are once, few, many or a class for expanded clones.

>TRBD1|TRBV27|-|TRBJ1-4
CASTSGGRGDEKLFF
TGTGCCAGCACCTCCGGGGGCAGGGGGGATGAAAAACTGTTTTTT
>TRBD1|TRBV7-2|-|TRBJ2-1
CASSLGPGGEQFF
TGTGCCAGCAGCTTAGGGCCAGGGGGTGAGCAGTTCTTC
>-|TRBV5-4|-|TRBJ2-2
CASSFQGGTGELFF
TGTGCCAGCAGCTTCCAGGGGGGCACCGGGGAGCTGTTTTTT
>TRBD2|TRBV24-1|once|TRBJ2-1
CATSGGIGNEQFF
TGTGCCACCAGCGGGGGGATAGGCAATGAGCAGTTCTTC
>TRBD1|TRBV25-1|-|TRBJ1-6
CASSSRQGENSPLHF
TGTGCCAGCAGTTCCCGACAGGGGGAGAATTCACCCCTCCACTTT
>TRBD1|TRBV28|-|TRBJ1-1
CASSTKYRGTEAFF
TGTGCCAGCAGTACCAAGTACAGGGGCACTGAAGCTTTCTTT
>TRBD1|TRBV19|-|TRBJ1-1
CASGTGGARNTEAFF
TGTGCCAGTGGGACAGGGGGCGCACGGAACACTGAAGCTTTCTTT
>TRBD1|TRBV19|-|TRBJ1-4
CASSPGIGGRGEKLFF
TGTGCCAGTAGCCCTGGGATAGGGGGCCGAGGTGAAAAACTGTTTTTT
>-|TRBV5-1|-|TRBJ2-7
CASSGGLARDSSYEQYF
TGCGCCAGCAGCGGGGGCCTGGCGAGGGATAGCTCCTACGAGCAGTACTTC
>TRBD2|TRBV9|-|TRBJ2-1
CASSTTSGGVNEQFF
TGTGCCAGCAGCACCACTAGCGGGGGCGTCAATGAGCAGTTCTTC
>TRBD1|TRBV9|-|TRBJ1-4
CASSATGGREQLFF
TGTGCCAGCAGCGCTACAGGGGGTCGAGAACAACTGTTTTTT
>-|TRBV4-1|few|TRBJ1-4
CASSRRGATNEKLFF
TGCGCCAGCAGCCGCCGCGGTGCAACTAATGAAAAACTGTTTTTT
>-|TRBV30|-|TRBJ1-6
CAWGGRRGTSPLHF
TGTGCCTGGGGGGGCCGCAGGGGAACTTCACCCCTCCACTTT
>TRBD2|TRBV4-2|-|TRBJ2-1
CASSPDSGGAYNEQFF
TGTGCCAGCAGCCCAGATAGCGGGGGGGCCTACAATGAGCAGTTCTTC
>-|TRBV28|few|TRBJ1-2
CASSRTGYGYTF
TGTGCCAGCAGTCGAACAGGGTATGGCTACACCTTC
>-|TRBV5-1|few|TRBJ2-1
CASSFFGEIPNEQFF
TGCGCCAGCAGCTTCTTCGGGGAGATCCCCAATGAGCAGTTCTTC
>-|TRBV27|-|TRBJ2-7
CASGPGVLRYYEQYF
TGTGCCAGCGGTCCCGGGGTGCTAAGGTACTACGAGCAGTACTTC
>TRBD1|TRBV6-6|-|TRBJ1-6
CASGDRTGGSPLHF
TGTGCCAGCGGAGACAGGACAGGCGGTTCACCCCTCCACTTT
>TRBD2|TRBV3-1/TRBV3-2|-|TRBJ2-1
CASSRLTSGGASDEQFF
TGTGCCAGCAGCCGCCTGACTAGCGGGGGGGCCTCGGACGAGCAGTTCTTC
>-|TRBV2|-|TRBJ2-6
CASNGGSGANVLTF
TGTGCCAGCAACGGGGGATCTGGGGCCAACGTCCTGACTTTC